These 20 T cell receptor beta chains were sequenced from one sample in a study of blood T cell repertoires in COVID-19. The method was immunoSEQ multiplex PCR; TCRdb's version includes in-frame clones alone and lacks a portion of them. The table has around 110,000 clones, 84% seen once. The material sequenced was PBMCs or T cells enriched from blood (not recorded which). The receptors stem from a woman aged 25-40 years who had recovered from COVID-19.

The chain has TRBV2 and TRBJ1-4; 7 bases fit TRBD1. V shed 7 bases, J shed 7 bases, and the junction held 9 bases outside the gene matches. Germline lookup yields CDR1 SNHLY and CDR2 FYNNEI. The CDR3 extends over 14 amino acids. Here the CDR3 reads CASNFDRAGEKLFF. DNA of the CDR3: TGTGCCAGCAACTTTGACAGGGCGGGTGAAAAACTGTTTTTT.

The chain uses TRBV4-1 and TRBJ2-1; perhaps TRBD2 as D (6 bases). The CDR3 spans 15 residues. V dropped 5 bases and J dropped 2 bases, with 13 bases sitting between them. The germline V gene encodes CDR1 MGHRA and CDR2 YSYEKL. As DNA, the CDR3 is TGCGCCAGCAGCGTCCGGGACTCAACCTACAATGAGCAGTTCTTC. It specifies CASSVRDSTYNEQFF.

V usage is TRBV11-2 and J usage is TRBJ1-5; D not certain. The V gene's germline CDR1 is SGHAT and CDR2 FQNNGV. Trimming pared 6 bases from V and 5 bases from J, leaving 17 bases between. There are 15 residues in the CDR3. CDR3 in amino acids: CASSYRTLHHQPQHF. The CDR3 DNA follows: TGTGCCAGCAGTTACCGGACTCTTCACCATCAGCCCCAGCATTTT.

The J gene is TRBJ2-2, the V gene TRBV6-1; 11 bases match TRBD2. V lost 4 bases and J lost 0; bases outside the gene matches: 4. This CDR3 is 17 amino acids long. CDR1 is MNHNS, CDR2 SASEGT, per germline. As DNA, the CDR3 is TGTGCCAGCAGTGTACTAGCGGGAGTGACGAACACCGGGGAGCTGTTTTTT. It yields the protein CASSVLAGVTNTGELFF.

The genes are TRBV29-1 and TRBJ1-1; D remains unclear. The CDR3 has 11 residues. CDR1 is SQVTM and CDR2 is ANQGSEA in the germline V gene. CDR3 amino acids: CRAGENTEAFF. The CDR3 DNA sequence: TGCAGGGCCGGGGAGAACACTGAAGCTTTCTTT.

The V call is TRBV3-1 (or the pseudogene TRBV3-2), the J call TRBJ2-5; D is possibly TRBD2 (5 bases). The CDR3 covers 17 residues. The V gene's germline CDR1 is LGHDT and CDR2 YNNKEL (reference sequence). V gave up 4 bases and J gave up 0 bases, with 18 bases separating them. The DNA of the CDR3 is TGTGCCAGCAGCCCCTGGGAGAACCCGGGCCACCAAGAGACCCAGTACTTC. Its protein is CASSPWENPGHQETQYF.

The V and J genes are TRBV25-1 and TRBJ2-5; possibly TRBD1 for D (5 bases). Trimming took off 10 bases at V and 1 base at J, with 13 bases between the two ends. The CDR3 contains 13 residues. Germline CDR1 MGHDK, CDR2 SYGVNS. The CDR3 protein is CATKGEFQETQYF. For the CDR3, the DNA is TGTGCCACCAAAGGGGAATTCCAAGAGACCCAGTACTTC. Filled out from reference TRBV25-1 and TRBJ2-5, the complete variable domain reads EADIYQTPRYLVIGTGKKITLECSQTMGHDKMYWYQQDPGMELHLIHYSYGVNSTEKGDLSSESTVSRIRTEHFPLTLESARPSHTSQYLCATKGEFQETQYFGPGTRLLVL.

The chain uses TRBV15 and TRBJ1-3; 9 positions agree with TRBD1. This CDR3 region has 14 residues. V shed 5 bases and J 5 bases; nucleotides not matched to a gene: 4. Germline V gives CDR1 LNHNV, CDR2 YYDKDF (reference sequence). The CDR3 DNA reads as TGTGCCACCAGCTTGGACAGGGGAAGAAACACCATATATTTT. Translated, it gives CATSLDRGRNTIYF.

This rearrangement joins TRBV2 to TRBJ2-5; the match to TRBD2 covers 7 bases. This CDR3 spans 14 amino acids. Trimming cost V 4 bases and J 2 bases; bases outside gene matches: 4. From germline, CDR1 is SNHLY and CDR2 FYNNEI. CDR3 loop: CASSGVAGQETQYF. As DNA, the CDR3 is TGTGCCAGCAGTGGGGTAGCGGGTCAAGAGACCCAGTACTTC.

The sample holds one count of this clone. DNA for the CDR3: TGTGCCAGCAGTTTGCGGTCGCAGGGGGCACCAGAGCCCCAGCATTTT. Protein sequence: CASSLRSQGAPEPQHF. The chain links TRBV28 to TRBJ1-5; 8 nucleotides align to TRBD1. Germline-derived CDR1 and CDR2 are MDHEN and SYDVKM. CDR3 length equals 16 residues. The V gene end was trimmed by 3 bases and the J gene end by 8 bases; junction bases not matched to a gene: 12.

The chain has TRBV7-2 and TRBJ2-2; 9 bases are shared with TRBD1. The germline gives CDR1 SGHTA, CDR2 FQGNSA. This CDR3 comprises 13 residues. V was clipped by 10 bases and J by 4 bases; unmatched bases: 4. The CDR3 DNA is TGTGCCACCCAGACAGGGGGCACCGGGGAGCTGTTTTTT. This encodes CATQTGGTGELFF.

The chain links TRBV7-8 to TRBJ2-1; the D gene is possibly TRBD1 (5 bases). There are 15 residues in the CDR3. V lost 3 bases, J lost 5 bases, and 14 bases lay in between. From germline, CDR1 is SGHVS and CDR2 FQNEAQ. CDR3 nucleotide sequence: TGTGCCAGCAGCTTGTTAAGGGGCCGACACAATGAGCAGTTCTTC. Translating gives CASSLLRGRHNEQFF.

The V call is TRBV27, the J call TRBJ1-1; TRBD1 is a possible D gene (6 bases). Germline assignment: CDR1 MNHEY and CDR2 SMNVEV (reference sequence). Trimming took off 2 bases at V and 1 base at J, with 8 bases between the two ends. The CDR3 contains 14 residues. The CDR3 DNA reads as TGTGCCAGCAGTTTAAGGGGACAGAACACTGAAGCTTTCTTT. Translation gives CASSLRGQNTEAFF.

The rearrangement uses TRBV12-3 or TRBV12-4 and TRBJ1-5, with D tentatively TRBD1 (5 bases). V lost 2 bases to trimming and J lost 9 bases, with 11 bases between them. The CDR3 is made up of 13 amino acids. The DNA for the CDR3 is TGTGCCAGCAGTTTACCTTTGGGGGGGCCCCAGCATTTT. Protein: CASSLPLGGPQHF.

The chain employs TRBV30 and TRBJ2-3; 9 bases match TRBD2. Germline V CDR1 and CDR2: GTSNPN, SVGIG (reference sequence). The CDR3 runs 15 residues. Germline trimming cut 3 bases from V and 6 bases from J; bases unmatched to any gene: 10. CDR3 region: CAWREGAGGTDTQYF. DNA for the CDR3: TGTGCCTGGAGGGAGGGTGCGGGAGGGACGGATACGCAGTATTTT.

This clone occurred once. The chain is built from TRBV9 and TRBJ2-3; D is possibly TRBD2 (6 bases). This CDR3 comprises 14 residues. In germline, CDR1 is SGDLS, CDR2 YYNGEE. V lost 3 bases and J lost 1, with 9 bases in between. The CDR3 reads CASSATSRTDTQYF. DNA of the CDR3: TGTGCCAGCAGCGCGACTAGTCGCACAGATACGCAGTATTTT.

This clone has more than one count but fewer than ten. V is TRBV19 and J is TRBJ2-2; 9 bases agree with TRBD1. After removal of 6 bases from V and 7 bases from J, the junction contained 3 bases not matched to a gene. The germline V gene has CDR1 LNHDA and CDR2 SQIVND (reference sequence). This CDR3 comprises 13 residues. The chain's CDR3 is CASRQGASGELFF. CDR3 DNA sequence: TGTGCCAGTAGACAGGGGGCCAGCGGGGAGCTGTTTTTT.

V gene TRBV5-4 combines with J gene TRBJ2-5, with TRBD2 matching 8 bases. This CDR3 contains 15 residues. Germline-derived CDR1 and CDR2 are SGHNT and YYREEE (reference sequence). Germline trimming cut 8 bases from V and 4 bases from J; bases unmatched to any gene: 13. This CDR3 is CASQTGTRVPETQYF. In DNA, the CDR3 is TGTGCCAGTCAGACCGGGACTAGAGTTCCAGAGACCCAGTACTTC.

The V gene is TRBV7-2, the J gene TRBJ2-3, with a weak D call TRBD1 (6 bases). V lost 4 bases, J lost 5 bases, and 19 bases lay in between. Germline assignment: CDR1 SGHTA and CDR2 FQGNSA. The CDR3 loop spans 16 amino acids. The CDR3 coding sequence is TGTGCCAGCAGCTCCCACAGGGATGGGCAGGAAGATACGCAGTATTTT. Its translation is CASSSHRDGQEDTQYF.

This sequence joins TRBV10-3 and TRBJ1-1; 8 nucleotides line up with TRBD1. V trimming: 7 bases; J trimming: 0 bases; junction bases outside the gene matches: 4. The germline V gene encodes CDR1 ENHRY and CDR2 SYGVKD. This CDR3 is built from 14 residues. This CDR3 is CAIKGQAMNTEAFF. The CDR3 bases are TGTGCCATCAAGGGACAGGCCATGAACACTGAAGCTTTCTTT.